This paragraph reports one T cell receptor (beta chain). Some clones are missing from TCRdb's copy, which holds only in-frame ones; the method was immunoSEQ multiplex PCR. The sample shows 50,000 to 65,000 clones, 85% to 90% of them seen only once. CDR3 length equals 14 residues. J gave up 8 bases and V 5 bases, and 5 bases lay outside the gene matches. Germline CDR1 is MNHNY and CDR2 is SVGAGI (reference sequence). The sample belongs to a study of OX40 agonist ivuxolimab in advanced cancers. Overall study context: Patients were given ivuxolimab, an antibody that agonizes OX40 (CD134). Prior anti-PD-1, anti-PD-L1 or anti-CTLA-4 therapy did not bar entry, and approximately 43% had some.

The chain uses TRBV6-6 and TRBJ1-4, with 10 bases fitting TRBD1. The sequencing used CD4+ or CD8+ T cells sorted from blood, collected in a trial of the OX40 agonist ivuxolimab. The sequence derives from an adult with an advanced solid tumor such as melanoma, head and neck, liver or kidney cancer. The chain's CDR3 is CASSLLGQGEKLFF. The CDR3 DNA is TGTGCCAGCAGTCTCCTGGGACAGGGGGAAAAACTGTTTTTT.